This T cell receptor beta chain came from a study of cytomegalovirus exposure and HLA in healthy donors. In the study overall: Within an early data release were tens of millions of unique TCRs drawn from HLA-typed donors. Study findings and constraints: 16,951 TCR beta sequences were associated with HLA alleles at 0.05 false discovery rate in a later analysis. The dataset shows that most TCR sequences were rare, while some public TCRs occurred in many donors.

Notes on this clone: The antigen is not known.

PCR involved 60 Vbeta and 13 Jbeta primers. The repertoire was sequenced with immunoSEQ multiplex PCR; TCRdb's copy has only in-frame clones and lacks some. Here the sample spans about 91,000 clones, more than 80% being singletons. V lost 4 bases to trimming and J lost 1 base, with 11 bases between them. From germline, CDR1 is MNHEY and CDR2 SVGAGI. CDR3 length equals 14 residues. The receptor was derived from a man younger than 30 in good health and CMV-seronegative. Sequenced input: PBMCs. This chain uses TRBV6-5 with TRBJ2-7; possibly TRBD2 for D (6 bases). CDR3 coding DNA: TGTGCCAGCAGTTCTCCGGGGGAGTCCTACGAGCAGTACTTC. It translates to CASSSPGESYEQYF.